Described below is a single TCR beta chain sequence and its context. The antigen is unknown. The record originates from a study of cytomegalovirus exposure and HLA in healthy donors. The CDR3 has 15 residues. The V and J ends lost 5 bases and 3 bases, in that order; junction bases with no gene match: 8. The germline V gene encodes CDR1 SGHDN and CDR2 FVKESK. Whole-study findings and limits: High specificity and sensitivity for cytomegalovirus status were reported for the classifier.

With 60 Vbeta and 13 Jbeta primers, the PCR was carried out. Here immunoSEQ multiplex PCR was the method, and the copy in TCRdb shows in-frame clones only, minus some. The table shows about 110,000 clones, with 55% to 80% occurring only once. The chain uses TRBV14 and TRBJ1-2; TRBD1 matches 8 bases. The source of this sequence is a woman between 25 and 40 years old in good health and CMV-seronegative. The source material was PBMCs. The DNA for the CDR3 is TGTGCCAGCAGCAGAGGGACAGGCGAATACTATGGCTACACCTTC. It specifies CASSRGTGEYYGYTF.